This paragraph reports one TCR beta chain. Its target is unknown. The CDR3 contains 13 residues. V was pared by 2 bases and J by 5 bases, with 9 bases between. Germline CDR1 is WSHSY and CDR2 is SAAADI. Clinical symptoms and serum thyroxine were used for diagnosis; TRAb, thyroid ultrasound and orbital computed tomography were also relied on. These data originate in a study of Graves' ophthalmopathy and Graves' hyperthyroidism. Study-wide background: The stable label applied to hyperthyroidism with no ophthalmopathy within 18 months of follow-up.

Study results and limitations: Most expanded thyroid clonotypes above 0.001 frequency also appeared in blood.

As the template, RNA transcripts were used to amplify TCR beta CDR3 regions. RT-PCR with HTBI primers came first, then second-round multiplex PCR. MiXCR was run by TCRdb on the multiplex PCR reads, yielding one entry per CDR3 protein. The sample carries around 1.1 million distinct CDR3 sequences, 35% to 40% recorded once. Specimen: peripheral blood or thyroid tissue (not recorded which). The clonotype was recovered from an adult man with Graves' hyperthyroidism. The chain employs TRBV10-2 and TRBJ2-5; weak D call: TRBD1 (5 bases). The CDR3 region is CASSEIGDETQYF. The CDR3 region has the DNA TGCGCCAGCAGTGAGATAGGGGATGAGACCCAGTACTTC.